This T cell receptor (beta chain) is drawn from a study of radiotherapy plus CTLA-4 blockade in lung cancer. Clones were read by immunoSEQ multiplex PCR, and TCRdb kept only the in-frame ones, dropping some. This sample has about 47,000 clones, with around 76% found just once. The CDR3 has 18 residues. In germline, CDR1 is LNHDA, CDR2 SQIVND (reference sequence). Unmatched junction bases numbered 17, after V lost 6 bases and J lost 5 bases. Study results and limitations: Clones of tumor-derived TCRs expanded in blood after radiotherapy plus ipilimumab. Early clonal dynamics of blood T cells, together with interferon-beta, were reported as the best response predictor.

Patients with chemo-refractory metastatic non-small-cell lung cancer received focal radiation plus CTLA-4 blockade with ipilimumab. Remarks on this clone: Its cognate antigen is unknown.

The sample was peripheral blood, taken from a patient treated with radiotherapy plus ipilimumab. This TCR came from a human donor with non-small cell lung cancer who had stable disease on radiotherapy plus ipilimumab. The chain carries TRBV19 and TRBJ2-2; 8 positions match TRBD1. The CDR3 coding sequence is TGTGCCAGTAGGCCTAATCCGGGACAGGATAGTCCTACCGGGGAGCTGTTTTTT. This codes for CASRPNPGQDSPTGELFF.